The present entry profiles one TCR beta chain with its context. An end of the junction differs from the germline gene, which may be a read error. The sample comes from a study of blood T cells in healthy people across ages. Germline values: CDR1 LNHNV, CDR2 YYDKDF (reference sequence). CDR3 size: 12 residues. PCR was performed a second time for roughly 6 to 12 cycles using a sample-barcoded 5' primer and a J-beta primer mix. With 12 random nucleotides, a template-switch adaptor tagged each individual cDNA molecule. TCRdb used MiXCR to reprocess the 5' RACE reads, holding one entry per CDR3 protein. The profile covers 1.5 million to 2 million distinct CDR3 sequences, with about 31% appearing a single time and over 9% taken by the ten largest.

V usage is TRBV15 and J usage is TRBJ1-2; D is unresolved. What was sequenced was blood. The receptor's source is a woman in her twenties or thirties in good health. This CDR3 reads CASSRGSYGYTF. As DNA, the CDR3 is TGTGCCTCCAGCAGAGGCAGCTATGGCTACACCTTC.